This TCR beta chain was recorded in a study of T cell repertoires in cytomegalovirus infection. Worth noting for this clonotype: Its specificity is unknown.

Deletions cut 0 bases from V and 0 bases from J, with 14 bases between. Germline lookup yields CDR1 MGHRA and CDR2 YSYEKL. This CDR3 comprises 18 residues. TCRdb passed the reads through MiXCR, listing each CDR3 protein once. The sample shows approximately 990,000 distinct CDR3 sequences, roughly 30% of them seen only once. The chain joins TRBV4-1 to TRBJ2-2; the D is unclear. The source material was cultured CD8+ T cells from PBMCs, sampled from culture after CMV antigen stimulation. The clonotype was recovered from a human donor in good health (CMV status not recorded). Some clones in this sample may be carry-over from other donors' samples. The CDR3 reads CASSQDSMWGTNTGELFF. For the CDR3, the DNA is TGCGCCAGCAGCCAAGATTCGATGTGGGGTACGAACACCGGGGAGCTGTTTTTT.